This TCR beta chain is drawn from a study of cytomegalovirus exposure and HLA in healthy donors. Study information: There were 88 million or so unique TCRs (from HLA-typed donors) in an early data release.

The PCR ran on 60 Vbeta and 13 Jbeta primers. The protocol was immunoSEQ multiplex PCR, while the TCRdb copy is restricted to in-frame clones and leaves out a portion. Of 190,000 or so clones detected, around 83% appear once; the ten largest clones hold roughly 10%. Trimming shortened V by 0 bases and J by 3 bases, and 11 bases separated the two germline ends. Germline CDR1 LNHDA, CDR2 SQIVND (reference sequence). CDR3 length equals 15 residues. Study outcomes and limitations: A later analysis found TCR association rates differed by HLA locus, highest for DRB1 and lowest for HLA-C. The study labeled fewer than 200 TCR beta chains cytomegalovirus-associated.

Turning to this clone: Antigen unknown.

The chain is built from TRBV19 and TRBJ1-1, with D perhaps matching TRBD1 (5 bases). The sample was PBMCs. The TCR was taken from a woman aged 50 to 65 in good health and CMV-seropositive. DNA for the CDR3: TGTGCCAGTAGTATAGATGCGGGGCGGCACACTGAAGCTTTCTTT. This sequence encodes CASSIDAGRHTEAFF. Full variable domain (outside the CDR3, taken from reference TRBV19 and TRBJ1-1): DGGITQSPKYLFRKEGQNVTLSCEQNLNHDAMYWYRQDPGQGLRLIYYSQIVNDFQKGDIAEGYSVSREKKESFPLTVTSAQKNPTAFYLCASSIDAGRHTEAFFGQGTRLTVV.